This T cell receptor (beta chain) emerged from a study of Graves' ophthalmopathy and Graves' hyperthyroidism. As the template, RNA transcripts were used to amplify TCR beta CDR3 regions. The first round was an RT-PCR with HTBI primers, and the second round was a multiplex PCR. MiXCR, run by TCRdb on the multiplex PCR reads, gives a single entry per CDR3 protein. The data show some 160,000 distinct CDR3 sequences, 35% to 50% seen once. Germline V gene data show CDR1 as SNHLY and CDR2 as FYNNEI. This CDR3 region has 15 residues. V lost 8 bases, J lost 7 bases, and 21 bases lay in between. Notes on the study in general: A classifier, a 13-signature model, separated ophthalmopathy from stable hyperthyroidism with approximately 88% sensitivity and about 82% specificity. Also, most clonotypes expanded in the thyroid above 0.001 frequency appeared in blood.

Notes on this clonotype: The target antigen is unknown.

The receptor's source is a man aged 25-45 years with Graves' ophthalmopathy. The sample taken for sequencing was peripheral blood. The genes are TRBV2 and TRBJ1-5; D might be TRBD1 (5 bases). CDR3 in amino acids: CASGLWAGCRQPQHF. The DNA of the CDR3 is TGTGCCAGCGGCCTATGGGCAGGGTGCAGGCAGCCCCAGCATTTT.